One and the same sample provided the 30 T cell receptor beta chains below, sequenced in a study of T cell responses to AZD1222 COVID-19 vaccine. Repertoires were generated with immunoSEQ multiplex PCR, while TCRdb's copy carries only in-frame clones and drops some. This table holds about 180,000 clones, roughly 91% found once. The source was peripheral blood, collected on day 0 of AZD1222 vaccination. The source of these receptors is an adult in good health.

This clone was detected once. V is TRBV6-4 and J is TRBJ1-1; TRBD1 agrees at 10 bases. The CDR3 loop spans 20 amino acids. V lost 4 bases and J lost 5; bases outside the gene matches: 22. Germline CDR1 reads MRHNA; CDR2 reads SNTAGT. The DNA of the CDR3 is TGTGCCAGCAGTGCCTCGGCGGGACCGGGACAGGGGAGGTTAGGTACTGAAGCTTTCTTT. Translating gives CASSASAGPGQGRLGTEAFF.

The V gene is TRBV28, the J gene TRBJ1-2; unclear D gene. The CDR3 has 12 amino acids. V was clipped by 4 bases and J by 4 bases, with 7 bases between them. Germline V lookup: CDR1 MDHEN, CDR2 SYDVKM. CDR3 nucleotides: TGTGCCAGCAGTTCTACGGTCTATGGCTACACCTTC. Protein sequence: CASSSTVYGYTF.

The J gene is TRBJ1-1, the V gene TRBV5-4; 7 bases are shared with TRBD1. CDR3 size: 12 residues. Germline values: CDR1 SGHNT, CDR2 YYREEE (reference sequence). V was pared by 4 bases and J by 7 bases, with 4 bases of the junction left unmatched. The CDR3 DNA reads as TGTGCCAGCAGCCTGAACAGGGGTGAAGCTTTCTTT. Protein: CASSLNRGEAFF.

This clone was seen more than once but under ten times. The same CDR3 can be traced to other DNA sequences in this sample. The CDR3 region has the DNA TGTGCCAGCAGCTTCCGGACTAGCGGCTCCTACGAGCAGTACTTC. Translation: CASSFRTSGSYEQYF. The chain joins TRBV7-9 to TRBJ2-7; 10 bases fit TRBD2. The germline gives CDR1 SEHNR, CDR2 FQNEAQ (reference sequence). Unmatched junction bases numbered 2, after V lost 3 bases and J lost 0 bases. The CDR3 runs 15 residues.

This chain joins TRBV6-5 and TRBJ2-7; either TRBD1 or TRBD2 may fit D (7 bases each). The CDR3 is 13 amino acids. V gave up 6 bases and J gave up 4 bases, with 13 bases separating them. CDR1 MNHEY and CDR2 SVGAGI come from the germline V gene. In DNA form, the CDR3 reads TGTGCCAGCAGCCCAGGGGGGGGATACGAGCAGTACGTC. This codes for CASSPGGGYEQYV.

The gene calls are TRBV2 and TRBJ2-1; TRBD2 matches 7 bases. CDR1 is SNHLY and CDR2 is FYNNEI in the germline V gene. This CDR3 spans 14 amino acids. With V trimmed by 4 bases and J by 6 bases, 6 bases remained unmatched. CDR3 protein: CASSVSTSANEQFF. CDR3 sequence (DNA): TGTGCCAGCAGTGTATCCACTAGCGCCAATGAGCAGTTCTTC.

The V and J genes are TRBV27 and TRBJ1-5; 7 positions match TRBD1. Unmatched junction bases numbered 9, after V lost 1 base and J lost 0 bases. The CDR3 contains 18 residues. The germline CDR1 and CDR2 sequences are MNHEY and SMNVEV (reference sequence). CDR3 nucleotide sequence: TGTGCCAGCAGTTTATTAGGGCAGGGGGGCTATAGCAATCAGCCCCAGCATTTT. Protein product: CASSLLGQGGYSNQPQHF.

The V and J genes are TRBV9 and TRBJ2-2; 10 nucleotides match TRBD2. With 2 bases clipped from V and 2 bases from J, the junction kept 9 bases outside the gene matches. This CDR3 contains 18 residues. The germline gives CDR1 SGDLS, CDR2 YYNGEE. As DNA, the CDR3 is TGTGCCAGCAGCGTGAGGGGAGCGGGAGGGGTCAACACCGGGGAGCTGTTTTTT. It specifies CASSVRGAGGVNTGELFF.

CDR3 loop: CASSSSGVTEAFF. In nucleotides, the CDR3 is TGTGCCAGCAGCTCCTCCGGGGTCACTGAAGCTTTCTTT. V usage is TRBV7-9 and J usage is TRBJ1-1, with D uncertain. Trimming cost V 4 bases and J 4 bases, with 10 bases left between them. The germline V gene encodes CDR1 SEHNR and CDR2 FQNEAQ (reference sequence). This CDR3 spans 13 amino acids.

J is TRBJ1-2 and V is TRBV19; 9 bases agree with TRBD1. Trimming at V came to 6 bases and at J to 7 bases, leaving 6 bases not matched to a gene. The CDR3 extends over 13 amino acids. The V gene's germline CDR1 is LNHDA and CDR2 SQIVND (reference sequence). CDR3 nucleotide sequence: TGTGCCAGTAGGGGACAGGGATTATTTGGCTACACCTTC. Its translation is CASRGQGLFGYTF.

V usage is TRBV30 and J usage is TRBJ1-4, with 9 bases that match TRBD1. V shed 8 bases and J 7 bases; nucleotides not matched to a gene: 5. The CDR3 has 12 amino acids. The germline CDR1 and CDR2 sequences are GTSNPN and SVGIG (reference sequence). The CDR3 coding sequence is TGTGCCGGGGACAGGGTGTCTGAAAAACTGTTTTTT. Residues: CAGDRVSEKLFF.

This chain connects TRBV6-5 to TRBJ1-2; 7 nucleotides agree with TRBD1. The CDR3 consists of 12 residues. J gave up 8 bases and V 6 bases, and 6 bases lay outside the gene matches. The germline V gene has CDR1 MNHEY and CDR2 SVGAGI. In nucleotides, the CDR3 is TGTGCCAGCAGGGGGGACAGACCCGGCTACACCTTC. It codes for CASRGDRPGYTF.

The chain links TRBV6-1 to TRBJ1-5, with D possibly TRBD1 on 5 matching bases. The CDR3 contains 14 residues. Germline V CDR1 and CDR2: MNHNS, SASEGT. Trimming removed 7 bases from V and 4 bases from J, with 14 bases in between. CDR3 amino acids: CASIGTGLNQPQHF. CDR3 nucleotide sequence: TGTGCCAGCATCGGGACTGGCCTAAATCAGCCCCAGCATTTT.

V is TRBV7-3 and J is TRBJ1-1; D gene ambiguous. Trimming pared 4 bases from V and 3 bases from J, leaving 15 bases between. Per the germline V gene, CDR1 is SGHTA and CDR2 is FQGTGA. The CDR3 extends over 15 amino acids. The CDR3 nucleotides read TGTGCCAGCAGCTCCTCCACCAACGGGTACACTGAAGCTTTCTTT. The encoded protein is CASSSSTNGYTEAFF. The complete variable domain, with remaining parts taken from reference TRBV7-3 and TRBJ1-1, reads GAGVSQTPSNKVTEKGKYVELRCDPISGHTALYWYRQSLGQGPEFLIYFQGTGAADDSGLPNDRFFAVRPEGSVSTLKIQRTERGDSAVYLCASSSSTNGYTEAFFGQGTRLTVV.

J is TRBJ1-2 and V is TRBV7-2, with 10 bases that match TRBD1. Germline loops: CDR1 SGHTA, CDR2 FQGNSA. J gave up 6 bases and V 6 bases, and 10 bases lay outside the gene matches. This CDR3 is built from 15 residues. Here the CDR3 DNA reads TGTGCCAGCAGACCCACCGGGACAGGGGATAATGGCTACACCTTC. Its protein is CASRPTGTGDNGYTF.

V and J are TRBV24-1 and TRBJ2-7; D might be TRBD2 (6 bases). Germline CDR1 reads KGHDR; CDR2 reads SFDVKD. Trimming left V 4 bases short and J 7 bases short, with 16 bases between. This CDR3 comprises 14 residues. CDR3: CATSDSGLGGEQYF. The DNA of the CDR3 is TGTGCCACCAGTGACTCGGGACTCGGCGGGGAGCAGTACTTC.

This clone has a handful of counts. The chain combines TRBV10-3 with TRBJ1-5; 9 positions agree with TRBD1. The CDR3 sequence is 14 residues long. Germline CDR1 and CDR2: ENHRY and SYGVKD. The V and J ends lost 6 bases and 6 bases, in that order; junction bases with no gene match: 6. The CDR3 sequence: CAISPGQGSQPQHF. The CDR3 DNA reads TGTGCCATCAGCCCGGGACAGGGAAGTCAGCCCCAGCATTTT.

This chain connects TRBV6-2 or TRBV6-3 to TRBJ2-1; 9 positions match TRBD1. The V gene's germline CDR1 is MNHEY and CDR2 SVGEGT. This CDR3 spans 15 amino acids. V trimming: 4 bases; J trimming: 7 bases; junction bases outside the gene matches: 8. The CDR3 here is CASSSAGTGSNEQFF. CDR3 nucleotides: TGTGCCAGCAGTTCCGCCGGGACAGGGTCGAATGAGCAGTTCTTC.

The chain is built from TRBV2 and TRBJ1-5; D may be TRBD1 (5 bases). V lost 6 bases, J lost 1 base, and 10 bases lay in between. Germline V gene lookup returns CDR1 SNHLY and CDR2 FYNNEI. This CDR3 comprises 14 residues. The CDR3 protein is CASRNRDSNQPQHF. For the CDR3, the DNA is TGTGCCAGCAGAAACCGGGACAGCAATCAGCCCCAGCATTTT.

The V gene is TRBV11-1, the J gene TRBJ1-1; D is unclear. Germline CDR1 reads SGHAT; CDR2 reads FQDESV (reference sequence). CDR3 size: 16 residues. Deletions cut 2 bases from V and 1 base from J, with 14 bases between. The CDR3 coding sequence is TGTGCCAGCAGCTTAAGAAGTGTCAGAAAGAACACTGAAGCTTTCTTT. This codes for CASSLRSVRKNTEAFF.

The V and J genes are TRBV9 and TRBJ1-6, with no clear D. The length of the CDR3 is 15 residues. Trimming took off 0 bases at V and 6 bases at J, with 10 bases between the two ends. The V gene's germline CDR1 is SGDLS and CDR2 YYNGEE. DNA for the CDR3: TGTGCCAGCAGCGTAGCGTCGGCAGTTAATTCACCCCTCCACTTT. It codes for CASSVASAVNSPLHF.

This chain uses TRBV18 with TRBJ2-5, with 11 bases matching TRBD1. Germline V lookup: CDR1 KGHSH, CDR2 LQKENI. The CDR3 extends over 17 amino acids. The trim removed 3 bases at V and 5 bases at J, leaving 11 bases unmatched. The CDR3 DNA follows: TGTGCCAGCTCACCGGCTCCCGGACAGGGGGCATGGGAGACCCAGTACTTC. Protein sequence: CASSPAPGQGAWETQYF.

This clone was seen more than once but under ten times. The DNA of the CDR3 is TGCGCCAGCAGCTTGTCAGGGGGACAGGAAAACACCATATATTTT. Amino acid sequence: CASSLSGGQENTIYF. The V gene is TRBV5-1, the J gene TRBJ1-3, with 8 bases fitting TRBD1. The junction had 6 bases not matched to a gene; V was cut back by 1 base and J by 6 bases. The CDR3 is made up of 15 amino acids. Germline CDR1 SGHRS, CDR2 YFSETQ. Variable domain in full (rest from reference TRBV5-1 and TRBJ1-3): KAGVTQTPRYLIKTRGQQVTLSCSPISGHRSVSWYQQTPGQGLQFLFEYFSETQRNKGNFPGRFSGRQFSNSRSEMNVSTLELGDSALYLCASSLSGGQENTIYFGEGSWLTVV.

For the CDR3, the DNA is TGTGCCAGCAGCCGACAAGCACTACTAGCGGGAGTGTACGAGCAGTACTTC. It is translated as CASSRQALLAGVYEQYF. The V and J genes are TRBV11-2 and TRBJ2-7; 11 bases align to TRBD2. Trimming at V came to 5 bases and at J to 4 bases, leaving 13 bases not matched to a gene. This CDR3 has 17 amino acids. The V gene's germline CDR1 is SGHAT and CDR2 FQNNGV. The full variable domain, its missing parts supplied by reference TRBV11-2 and TRBJ2-7, is EAGVAQSPRYKIIEKRQSVAFWCNPISGHATLYWYQQILGQGPKLLIQFQNNGVVDDSQLPKDRFSAERLKGVDSTLKIQPAKLEDSAVYLCASSRQALLAGVYEQYFGPGTRLTVT.

The rearrangement joins TRBV5-6 to TRBJ1-5; D is ambiguous. The length of the CDR3 is 12 residues. Trimming pared 4 bases from V and 6 bases from J, leaving 8 bases between. Germline lookup yields CDR1 SGHDT and CDR2 YYEEEE. This chain's CDR3 is CASSRRPQPQHF. The CDR3 DNA reads as TGTGCCAGCAGCCGACGGCCTCAGCCCCAGCATTTT.

The chain combines TRBV24-1 with TRBJ2-1, with 14 bases fitting TRBD2. V lost 3 bases, J lost 6 bases, and 3 bases stayed unmatched. The CDR3 totals 16 residues. CDR1 is KGHDR, CDR2 SFDVKD, per germline. CDR3 bases: TGTGCCACCAGTGATCACGGACTAGCGGGAGGCAATGAGCAGTTCTTC. Protein product: CATSDHGLAGGNEQFF.

This clone was observed once. The chain joins TRBV30 to TRBJ1-1; D gene uncertain. The CDR3 runs to 14 residues. V was pared by 2 bases and J by 0 bases, with 10 bases between. The germline V gene encodes CDR1 GTSNPN and CDR2 SVGIG (reference sequence). The CDR3 DNA reads TGTGCCTGGAGTCCCGGCCTAATGAACACTGAAGCTTTCTTT. Amino acid sequence: CAWSPGLMNTEAFF.

This rearrangement joins TRBV7-6 to TRBJ1-6; D gene uncertain. Germline CDR1 and CDR2: SGHVS and FNYEAQ. The CDR3 runs 15 residues. V gave up 5 bases and J gave up 3 bases, with 11 bases separating them. The CDR3 DNA reads TGTGCCAGCAGCCCCGACGGGGACTATAATTCACCCCTCCACTTT. This codes for CASSPDGDYNSPLHF.

The V and J genes are TRBV24-1 and TRBJ2-2, with TRBD2 as a possible D gene (5 bases). The V gene lost 8 bases and the J gene lost 1 base, with 10 bases spanning the gap. This CDR3 contains 14 residues. CDR1 is KGHDR, CDR2 SFDVKD, per germline. The CDR3 DNA reads as TGTGCCACCAAGGGTCGGGGGAACACCGGGGAGCTGTTTTTT. This gives the protein CATKGRGNTGELFF.

This rearrangement joins TRBV9 to TRBJ1-4, with D unclear. Germline values: CDR1 SGDLS, CDR2 YYNGEE. V was clipped by 0 bases and J by 10 bases, with 13 bases between them. CDR3 length: 14 amino acids. In DNA, the CDR3 is TGTGCCAGCAGCGTAGATGTCTCAACGGGAAAACTGTTTTTT. Translation: CASSVDVSTGKLFF.